The rows below give T cell receptor delta chains drawn from one sample of a study of gamma-delta T cells after stem cell transplantation. TCRdb re-called the RT-PCR reads through CATT. The table records 9,000 to 13,000 delta-chain clones, 1.3% of them present only once. Sequencing was done on a sample of gamma-delta T cells. These receptors all stem from a human donor. It is not recorded whose cells these are; they may come from a transplant donor. CDR3s include the opening cysteine and the closing phenylalanine or tryptophan. Each record gives: D gene, clone size, V gene, J gene, CDR3 DNA, CDR3 protein. D genes are given only for firm matches. Where a row states a size, it is once, few, many or the class of an expanded clone; other rows omit it.

TRDD3	-	TRDV2	TRDJ3	TGTGCCTGTGACGGGCTCCTACTGGGGGATACTAACTCCTGGGACACCCGACAGATGTTTTTC	CACDGLLLGDTNSWDTRQMFF
TRDD3	many	TRDV2	TRDJ1	TGTGCCTGTGACACGATGGGGGATAAGGATAAACTCATCTTT	CACDTMGDKDKLIF
TRDD3	few	TRDV2	TRDJ1	TGTGCCTGTGACCCAGTACTGGGGGCCTCGCACACCGATAAACTCATCTTT	CACDPVLGASHTDKLIF
TRDD3	medium-sized	TRDV2	TRDJ3	TGTGCCTGTGACGGCACTGGGGGCCCAAGCTCCTGGGACACCCGACAGATGTTTTTC	CACDGTGGPSSWDTRQMFF
TRDD3	-	TRDV2	TRDJ1	TGTGCCTGTGACCCCCTGGGGGGATACTACACCGATAAACTCATCTTT	CACDPLGGYYTDKLIF
TRDD3	medium-sized	TRDV2	TRDJ3	TGTGCCTGTGACCCCACTGGGGGATACGCATCCTGGGACACCCGACAGATGTTTTTC	CACDPTGGYASWDTRQMFF
TRDD3	medium-sized	TRDV2	TRDJ1	TGTGCCTGTGACTCACTGGGGGATATAAGCGATAAACTCATCTTT	CACDSLGDISDKLIF
TRDD3	few	TRDV2	TRDJ1	TGTGCCTGTGACATGGTACTGGGGGATACGCGCACCGATAAACTCATCTTT	CACDMVLGDTRTDKLIF
-	medium-sized	TRDV2	TRDJ1	TGTGCCTGTGACACGCTAAGCCGGGGGAACGATAAACTCATCTTT	CACDTLSRGNDKLIF
TRDD3	few	TRDV2	TRDJ1	TGTGCCTGTGACCCCGTACTGGGGGATACCCTTAAGACCGATAAACTCATCTTT	CACDPVLGDTLKTDKLIF
TRDD3	many	TRDV2	TRDJ1	TGTGCCTGTGACAGCCTACTGGGGGATACGGCCGATAAACTCATCTTT	CACDSLLGDTADKLIF
-	few	TRDV2	TRDJ1	TGTGCCTGTGACCTAATGGGGGCCCTGTACACCGATAAACTCATCTTT	CACDLMGALYTDKLIF
-	-	TRDV2	TRDJ1	TGCGCCTGTGACACCGTAGGATTATCTGGGTCCACGGGCACCGATAAACTCATCTTT	CACDTVGLSGSTGTDKLIF
TRDD3	many	TRDV2	TRDJ3	TGTGCCTGTGTCTTACTGGGGGATGGCTCCTGGGACACCCGACAGATGTTTTTC	CACVLLGDGSWDTRQMFF
TRDD3	medium-sized	TRDV2	TRDJ1	TGTGCCTGTGACGCCGTACTGGGGGAACCGTACACCGATAAACTCATCTTT	CACDAVLGEPYTDKLIF
TRDD3	few	TRDV2	TRDJ1	TGTGCCTGTGACACCGGGGCCTTACTGGGGGATAACGGCGATAAACTCATCTTT	CACDTGALLGDNGDKLIF
TRDD3	-	TRDV2	TRDJ1	TGTGCCTGTGACCCCCTCCGGGGATATACTGGGGGACCGTGCACCGATAAACTCATCTTT	CACDPLRGYTGGPCTDKLIF
-	few	TRDV2	TRDJ2	TGTGCCTGTGACACCGTGCGGGGGCAAGCTTTGACGACACAACTCTTCTTT	CACDTVRGQALTTQLFF
TRDD3	few	TRDV2	TRDJ1	TGTGCCTGTGACACGCTGGGGGATACGTCTGTGTCGAACAGCGATAAACTCATCTTT	CACDTLGDTSVSNSDKLIF
TRDD3	many	TRDV2	TRDJ1	TGTGCCTGTGACACCGTCAGTGGGGGATCCTCGTACACCGATAAACTCATCTTT	CACDTVSGGSSYTDKLIF
TRDD3	many	TRDV2	TRDJ1	TGTGCCTGTGACTTACTGGGGGATACGGGGGCCGATAAACTCATCTTT	CACDLLGDTGADKLIF
TRDD3	few	TRDV2	TRDJ1	TGTGCCTGTGACACCGTCGTGGGGGATACGACTACAGGCGATAAACTCATCTTT	CACDTVVGDTTTGDKLIF